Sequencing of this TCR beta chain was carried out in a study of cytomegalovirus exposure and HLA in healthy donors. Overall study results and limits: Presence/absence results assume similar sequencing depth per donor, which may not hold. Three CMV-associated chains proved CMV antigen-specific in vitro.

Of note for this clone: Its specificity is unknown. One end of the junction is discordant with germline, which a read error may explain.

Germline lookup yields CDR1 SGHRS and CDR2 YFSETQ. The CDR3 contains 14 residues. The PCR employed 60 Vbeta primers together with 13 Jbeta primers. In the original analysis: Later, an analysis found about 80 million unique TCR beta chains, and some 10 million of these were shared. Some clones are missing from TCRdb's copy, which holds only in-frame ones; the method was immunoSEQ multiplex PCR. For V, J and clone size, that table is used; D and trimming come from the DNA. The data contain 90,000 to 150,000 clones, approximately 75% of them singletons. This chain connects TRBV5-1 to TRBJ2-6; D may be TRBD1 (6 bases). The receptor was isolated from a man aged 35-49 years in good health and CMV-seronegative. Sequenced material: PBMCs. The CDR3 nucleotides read TGCGCCAGCACAGGGGCAACTGGGGCCAACGGCCTGACTTTC. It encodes CASTGATGANGLTF.